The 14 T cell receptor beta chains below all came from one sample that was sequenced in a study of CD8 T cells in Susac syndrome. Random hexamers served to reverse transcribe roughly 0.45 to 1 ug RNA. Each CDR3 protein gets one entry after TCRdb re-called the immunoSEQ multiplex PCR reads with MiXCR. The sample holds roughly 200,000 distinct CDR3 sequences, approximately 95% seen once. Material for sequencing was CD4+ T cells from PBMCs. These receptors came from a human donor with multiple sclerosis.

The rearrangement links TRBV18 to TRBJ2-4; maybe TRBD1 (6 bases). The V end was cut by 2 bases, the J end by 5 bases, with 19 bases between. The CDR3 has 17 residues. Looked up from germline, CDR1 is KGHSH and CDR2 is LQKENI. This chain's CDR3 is CASSPIGVRTAENIQYF. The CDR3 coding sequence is TGTGCCAGCTCACCAATAGGAGTGAGGACAGCAGAAAACATTCAGTACTTC.

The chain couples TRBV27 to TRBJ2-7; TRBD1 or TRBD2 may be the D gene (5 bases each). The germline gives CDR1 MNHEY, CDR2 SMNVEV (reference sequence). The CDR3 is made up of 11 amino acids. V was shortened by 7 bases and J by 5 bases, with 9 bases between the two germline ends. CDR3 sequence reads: CASTRGDEQYF. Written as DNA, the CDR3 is TGTGCCAGCACCCGAGGGGACGAGCAGTACTTC.

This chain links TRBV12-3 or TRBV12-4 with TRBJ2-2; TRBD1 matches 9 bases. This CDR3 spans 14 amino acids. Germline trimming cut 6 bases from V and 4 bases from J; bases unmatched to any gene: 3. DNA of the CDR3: TGTGCCAGCAGCCACAGGGGGCTCACCGGGGAGCTGTTTTTT. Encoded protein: CASSHRGLTGELFF.

CDR3 loop: CAWIPGTGEDGYTF. The CDR3 DNA reads TGTGCCTGGATTCCCGGGACAGGGGAAGATGGCTACACCTTC. The gene calls are TRBV30 and TRBJ1-2; TRBD1 matches at 10 bases. CDR3 length: 14 amino acids. With V trimmed by 4 bases and J by 6 bases, 8 bases remained unmatched. CDR1 and CDR2 from the germline V gene are GTSNPN and SVGIG (reference sequence). The full variable domain, rest sourced from reference TRBV30 and TRBJ1-2, is SQTIHQWPATLVQPVGSPLSLECTVEGTSNPNLYWYRQAAGRGLQLLFYSVGIGQISSEVPQNLSASRPQDRQFILSSKKLLLSDSGFYLCAWIPGTGEDGYTFGSGTRLTVV.

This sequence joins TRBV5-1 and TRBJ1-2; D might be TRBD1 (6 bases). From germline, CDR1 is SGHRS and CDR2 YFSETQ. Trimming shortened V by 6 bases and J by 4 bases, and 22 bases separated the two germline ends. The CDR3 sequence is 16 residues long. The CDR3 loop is CASKESGGPAAYGYTF. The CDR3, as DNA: TGCGCCAGCAAAGAATCGGGGGGCCCAGCAGCCTATGGCTACACCTTC.

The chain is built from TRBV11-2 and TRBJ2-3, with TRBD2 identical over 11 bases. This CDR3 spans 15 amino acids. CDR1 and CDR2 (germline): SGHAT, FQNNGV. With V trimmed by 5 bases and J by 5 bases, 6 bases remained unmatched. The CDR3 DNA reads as TGTGCCAGCAGCCCGACTAGCGGGGTTGGAGATACGCAGTATTTT. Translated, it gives CASSPTSGVGDTQYF.

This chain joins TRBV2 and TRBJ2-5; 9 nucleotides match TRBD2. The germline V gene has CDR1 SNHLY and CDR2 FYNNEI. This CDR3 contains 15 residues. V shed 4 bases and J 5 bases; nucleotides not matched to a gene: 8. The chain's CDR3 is CASSVFSGGRETQYF. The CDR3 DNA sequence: TGTGCCAGCAGTGTGTTTAGCGGGGGACGTGAGACCCAGTACTTC. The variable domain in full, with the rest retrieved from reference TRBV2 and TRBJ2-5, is EPEVTQTPSHQVTQMGQEVILRCVPISNHLYFYWYRQILGQKVEFLVSFYNNEISEKSEIFDDQFSVERPDGSNFTLKIRSTKLEDSAMYFCASSVFSGGRETQYFGPGTRLLVL.

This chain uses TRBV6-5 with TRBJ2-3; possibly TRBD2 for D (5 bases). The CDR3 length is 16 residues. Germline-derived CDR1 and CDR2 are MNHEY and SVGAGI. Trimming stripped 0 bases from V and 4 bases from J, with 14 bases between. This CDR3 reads CASSYSRPGGADTQYF. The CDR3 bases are TGTGCCAGCAGTTACTCGAGGCCAGGAGGCGCAGATACGCAGTATTTT.

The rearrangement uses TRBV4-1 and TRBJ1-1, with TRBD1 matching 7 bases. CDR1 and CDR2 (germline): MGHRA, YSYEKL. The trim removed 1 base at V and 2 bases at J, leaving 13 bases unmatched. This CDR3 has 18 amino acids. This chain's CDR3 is CASSQGVETGWANTEAFF. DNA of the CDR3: TGCGCCAGCAGCCAAGGAGTGGAGACAGGGTGGGCTAACACTGAAGCTTTCTTT.

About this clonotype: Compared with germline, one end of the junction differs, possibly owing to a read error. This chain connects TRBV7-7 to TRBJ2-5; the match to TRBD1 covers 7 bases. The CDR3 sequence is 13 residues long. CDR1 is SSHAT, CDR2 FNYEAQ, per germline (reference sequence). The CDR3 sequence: CASSRDRQETQYF. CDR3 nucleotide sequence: TGTGCTAGCAGCCGGGACAGACAAGAGACCCAGTACTTC. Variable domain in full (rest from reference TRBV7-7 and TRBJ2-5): GAGVSQSPRYKVTKRGQDVTLRCDPISSHATLYWYQQALGQGPEFLTYFNYEAQPDKSGLPSDRFSAERPEGSISTLTIQRTEQRDSAMYRCASSRDRQETQYFGPGTRLLVL.

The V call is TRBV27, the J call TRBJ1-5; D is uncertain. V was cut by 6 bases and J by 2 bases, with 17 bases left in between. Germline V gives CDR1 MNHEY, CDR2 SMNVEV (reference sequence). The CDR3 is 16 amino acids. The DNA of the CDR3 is TGTGCCAGCAGGGTGATGAGCTCCGGGGGCAATCAGCCCCAGCATTTT. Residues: CASRVMSSGGNQPQHF.

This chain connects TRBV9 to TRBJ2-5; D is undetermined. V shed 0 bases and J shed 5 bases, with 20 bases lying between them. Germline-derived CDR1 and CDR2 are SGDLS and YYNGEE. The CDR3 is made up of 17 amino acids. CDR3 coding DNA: TGTGCCAGCAGCGTAGCAGGTGGCCGACACCAAGCGGAGACCCAGTACTTC. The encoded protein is CASSVAGGRHQAETQYF.

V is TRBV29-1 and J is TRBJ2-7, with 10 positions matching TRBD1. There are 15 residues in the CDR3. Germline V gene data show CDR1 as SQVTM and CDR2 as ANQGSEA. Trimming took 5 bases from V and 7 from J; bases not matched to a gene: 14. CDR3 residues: CSVSGTGVPQGEQYF. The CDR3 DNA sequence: TGCAGCGTTTCCGGGACAGGGGTCCCTCAGGGAGAGCAGTACTTC.

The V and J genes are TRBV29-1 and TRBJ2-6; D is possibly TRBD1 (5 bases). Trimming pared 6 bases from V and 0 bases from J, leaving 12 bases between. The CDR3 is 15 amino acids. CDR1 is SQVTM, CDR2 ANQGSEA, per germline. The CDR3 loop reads CSVLQQASGANVLTF. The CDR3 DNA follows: TGCAGCGTCCTACAACAGGCCTCTGGGGCCAACGTCCTGACTTTC. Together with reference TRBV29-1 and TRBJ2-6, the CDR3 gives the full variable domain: SAVISQKPSRDICQRGTSLTIQCQVDSQVTMMFWYRQQPGQSLTLIATANQGSEATYESGFVIDKFPISRPNLTFSTLTVSNMSPEDSSIYLCSVLQQASGANVLTFGAGSRLTVL.